These T cell receptor beta chains were read from a single sample in a study of T cell repertoires in cytomegalovirus infection. TCRdb passed the reads through MiXCR, listing each CDR3 protein once. Among about 770,000 distinct CDR3 sequences listed, approximately 32% were seen once. What these receptors recognize is not known. The specimen comprised cultured CD8+ T cells from PBMCs, sampled from culture after CMV antigen stimulation. All receptors derive from a human donor in good health (CMV status not recorded). Some clones in this sample may be carry-over from other donors' samples. CDR3s include the opening cysteine and the closing phenylalanine or tryptophan. The order of the fields is V gene, CDR3 protein.

v_gene: TRBV4-1; CDR3aa: CASSQQGKVADTQYF
v_gene: TRBV18; CDR3aa: CASSPVTGKTQQYF
v_gene: TRBV28; CDR3aa: CASSTPGGNYNEQFF
v_gene: TRBV7-9; CDR3aa: CASRGAGVSDANYGYTF
v_gene: TRBV7-6; CDR3aa: CASSLGRGHTGELFF
v_gene: TRBV5-6; CDR3aa: CASSLAADTDTQYF
v_gene: TRBV6-5; CDR3aa: CASRYHTEAFF
v_gene: TRBV6-1; CDR3aa: CASDLGERNSPLHF
v_gene: TRBV12-5; CDR3aa: CASGLRAGEAFF
v_gene: TRBV7-9; CDR3aa: CASSLVGAGANNEQFF
v_gene: TRBV25-1; CDR3aa: CASSESGIDRTVFNSPLRF
v_gene: TRBV7-2; CDR3aa: CASSRGPYSGANVLTF
v_gene: TRBV2; CDR3aa: CASIQGGNSPLHF
v_gene: TRBV7-7; CDR3aa: CASSIRLAGGPSSTDTQYF
v_gene: TRBV2; CDR3aa: CASSEAAGGRNEQFF
v_gene: TRBV12-3/TRBV12-4; CDR3aa: CASSGLGANGYTF
v_gene: TRBV14; CDR3aa: CASSQDRAAYSGNTIYF
v_gene: TRBV4-1; CDR3aa: CASSRFDTLGYTF
v_gene: TRBV5-6; CDR3aa: CASSLRGTGTPVGSYNEQFF
v_gene: TRBV7-2; CDR3aa: CASSTRTGGGQPQHF
v_gene: TRBV11-2; CDR3aa: CASSLDPDIQYF
v_gene: TRBV27; CDR3aa: CASRTGATEYF
v_gene: TRBV28; CDR3aa: CASSQTDRLPYNEQFF
v_gene: TRBV25-1; CDR3aa: CASSEPSKGQKGDTQYF
v_gene: TRBV19; CDR3aa: CASSAGVETQYF
v_gene: TRBV5-1; CDR3aa: CASSPQGALPFTDTQYF
v_gene: TRBV4-1; CDR3aa: CASSPPGNGELFF
v_gene: TRBV11-2; CDR3aa: CASSFGLVGTGASSYEQYF
v_gene: TRBV4-1; CDR3aa: CASSQDPGQYIQETQYF
v_gene: TRBV2; CDR3aa: CASSPARVQPNEKLFF
v_gene: TRBV20-1; CDR3aa: CSAYIGGQPQHF
v_gene: TRBV24-1; CDR3aa: CATSDWGREAFF
v_gene: TRBV12-3/TRBV12-4; CDR3aa: CASSSYRGPSTDTQYF
v_gene: TRBV7-9; CDR3aa: CASSGGTGVNYGYTF
v_gene: TRBV19; CDR3aa: CASSLSAFETDYGYTF
v_gene: TRBV29-1; CDR3aa: CSVVQGNYGYTF
v_gene: TRBV6-6; CDR3aa: CATSDRTLQETQYF